This T cell receptor (beta chain) was obtained from a study of blood T cell repertoires in COVID-19. Study context: T cells, B-cell-depleted T cells, or PBMCs supplied cDNA or gDNA.

How the authors handled the data: Reference gene primer amplification yielded estimated nucleated cell counts. The repertoire was sequenced with immunoSEQ multiplex PCR; TCRdb's copy has only in-frame clones and lacks some. That table furnishes V, J and clone size, whereas the DNA furnished D and trimming. The sample has approximately 220,000 clones, about four fifths seen once. The junction had 9 bases not matched to a gene; V was cut back by 2 bases and J by 1 base. The CDR3 spans 20 residues. Germline V gives CDR1 LGHNA, CDR2 YNFKEQ. The material sequenced was peripheral blood. This sequence joins TRBV4-2 and TRBJ2-2; 14 bases fit TRBD2. This receptor was identified in a woman aged 35 to 49 with active or convalescent COVID-19. The CDR3 bases are TGTGCCAGCAGCCAACTATCCGGGACTAGCGGGGGCCTGAACACCGGGGAGCTGTTTTTT. Translation gives CASSQLSGTSGGLNTGELFF.